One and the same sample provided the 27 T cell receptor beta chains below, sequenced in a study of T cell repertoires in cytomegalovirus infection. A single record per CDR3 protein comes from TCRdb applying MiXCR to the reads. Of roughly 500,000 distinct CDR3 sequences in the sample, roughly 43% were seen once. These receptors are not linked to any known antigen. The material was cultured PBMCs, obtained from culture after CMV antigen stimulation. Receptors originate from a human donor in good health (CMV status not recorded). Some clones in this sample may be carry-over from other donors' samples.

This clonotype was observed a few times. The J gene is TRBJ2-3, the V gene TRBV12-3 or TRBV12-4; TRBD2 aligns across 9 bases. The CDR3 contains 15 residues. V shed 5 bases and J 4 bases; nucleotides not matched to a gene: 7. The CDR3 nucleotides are TGTGCCAGCAGTCAAGCGGGAGGCCCCCCAGATACGCAGTATTTT. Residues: CASSQAGGPPDTQYF.

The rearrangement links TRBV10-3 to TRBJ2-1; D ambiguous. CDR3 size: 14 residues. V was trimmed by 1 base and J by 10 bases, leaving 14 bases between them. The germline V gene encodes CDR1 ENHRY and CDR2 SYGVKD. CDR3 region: CAISEYFITGEQFF. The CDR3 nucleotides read TGTGCCATCAGTGAGTACTTCATAACCGGGGAGCAGTTCTTC.

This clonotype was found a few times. The CDR3 here is CASSLALSSGRHEQFF. The CDR3 bases are TGTGCCAGCAGCTTAGCGTTGTCTAGCGGGAGGCATGAGCAGTTCTTC. The chain uses TRBV7-6 and TRBJ2-1, with 11 bases matching TRBD2. The germline CDR1 and CDR2 sequences are SGHVS and FNYEAQ. This CDR3 region has 16 residues. With 0 bases clipped from V and 8 bases from J, the junction kept 6 bases outside the gene matches.

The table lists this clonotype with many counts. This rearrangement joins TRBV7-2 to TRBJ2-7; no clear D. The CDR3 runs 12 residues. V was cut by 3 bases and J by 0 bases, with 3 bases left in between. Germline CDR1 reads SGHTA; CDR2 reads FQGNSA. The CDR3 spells CASSLPSYEQYF. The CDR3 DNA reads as TGTGCCAGCAGCTTGCCCTCCTACGAGCAGTACTTC.

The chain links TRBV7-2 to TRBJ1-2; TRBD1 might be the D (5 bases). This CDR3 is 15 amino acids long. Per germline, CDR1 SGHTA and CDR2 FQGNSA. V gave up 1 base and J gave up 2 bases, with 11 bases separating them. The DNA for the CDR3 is TGTGCCAGCAGCTTAGAAGACGGGGGAAACTATGGCTACACCTTC. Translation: CASSLEDGGNYGYTF.

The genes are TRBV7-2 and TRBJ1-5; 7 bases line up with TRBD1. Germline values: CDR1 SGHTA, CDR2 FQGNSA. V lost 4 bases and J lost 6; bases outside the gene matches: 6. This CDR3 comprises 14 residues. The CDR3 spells CASSYDRVGQPQHF. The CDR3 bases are TGTGCCAGCAGCTATGACAGGGTTGGTCAGCCCCAGCATTTT.

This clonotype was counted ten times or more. CDR3 DNA sequence: TGTGCCAGCAGCTTATGGGTGGCTGCCGTGGCCAACGTCCTGACTTTC. Translation: CASSLWVAAVANVLTF. The gene calls are TRBV7-8 and TRBJ2-6; no reliable D call. CDR3 length: 16 amino acids. The V end lost 2 bases, the J end lost 6 bases, and 14 bases lay between the germline ends. Per germline, CDR1 SGHVS and CDR2 FQNEAQ.

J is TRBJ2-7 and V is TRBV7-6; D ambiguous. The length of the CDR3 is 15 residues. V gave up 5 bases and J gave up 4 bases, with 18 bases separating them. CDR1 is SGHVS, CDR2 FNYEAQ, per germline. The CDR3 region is CASSPGSWGVYEQYF. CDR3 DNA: TGTGCCAGCAGCCCGGGCTCGTGGGGTGTGTACGAGCAGTACTTC.

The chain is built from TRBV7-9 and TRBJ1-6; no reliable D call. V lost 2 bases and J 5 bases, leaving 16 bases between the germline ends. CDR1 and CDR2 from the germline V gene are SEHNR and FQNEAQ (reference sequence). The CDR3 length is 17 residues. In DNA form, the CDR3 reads TGTGCCAGCAGCTTAAACCCTCGGGGAGGGCATAATTCACCCCTCCACTTT. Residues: CASSLNPRGGHNSPLHF.

CDR3 DNA: TGTGCCAGCAGCTTTCCTACCGGGGAGACCGGGGAGCTGTTTTTT. It translates to CASSFPTGETGELFF. The genes are TRBV7-3 and TRBJ2-2; D perhaps matches TRBD2 (5 bases). CDR3 size: 15 residues. Germline V gives CDR1 SGHTA, CDR2 FQGTGA. The V and J ends lost 3 bases and 5 bases respectively, with 13 bases between them.

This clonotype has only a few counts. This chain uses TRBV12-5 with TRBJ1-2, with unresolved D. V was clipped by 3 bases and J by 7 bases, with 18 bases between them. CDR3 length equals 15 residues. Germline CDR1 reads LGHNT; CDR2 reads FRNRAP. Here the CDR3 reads CASGFPPTLGGGYTF. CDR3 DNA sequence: TGTGCTAGTGGTTTCCCTCCGACGCTAGGTGGTGGCTACACCTTC.

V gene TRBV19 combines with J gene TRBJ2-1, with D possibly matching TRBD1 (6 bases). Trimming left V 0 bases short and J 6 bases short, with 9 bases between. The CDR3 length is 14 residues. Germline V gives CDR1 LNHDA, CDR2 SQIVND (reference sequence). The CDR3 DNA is TGTGCCAGTAGTATAGAGGCAGGGGTCAATGAGCAGTTCTTC. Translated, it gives CASSIEAGVNEQFF.

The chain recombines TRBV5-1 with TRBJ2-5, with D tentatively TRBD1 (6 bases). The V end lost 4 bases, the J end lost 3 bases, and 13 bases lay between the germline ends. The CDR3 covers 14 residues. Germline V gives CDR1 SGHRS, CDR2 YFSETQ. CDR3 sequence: CASSQGQLKETQYF. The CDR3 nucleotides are TGCGCCAGCAGCCAAGGACAGCTAAAAGAGACCCAGTACTTC.

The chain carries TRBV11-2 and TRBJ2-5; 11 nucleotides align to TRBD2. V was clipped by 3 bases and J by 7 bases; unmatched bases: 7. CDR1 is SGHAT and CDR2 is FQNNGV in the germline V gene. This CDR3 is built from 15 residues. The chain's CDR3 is CASSFLAGGPGTQYF. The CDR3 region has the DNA TGTGCCAGCAGCTTCTTAGCGGGAGGGCCGGGGACCCAGTACTTC.

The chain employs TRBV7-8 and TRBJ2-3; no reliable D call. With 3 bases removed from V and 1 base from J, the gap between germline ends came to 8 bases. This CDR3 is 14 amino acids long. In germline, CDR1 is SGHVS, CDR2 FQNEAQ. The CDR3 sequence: CASSFEAGTDTQYF. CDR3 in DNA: TGTGCCAGCAGCTTCGAGGCCGGCACAGATACGCAGTATTTT.

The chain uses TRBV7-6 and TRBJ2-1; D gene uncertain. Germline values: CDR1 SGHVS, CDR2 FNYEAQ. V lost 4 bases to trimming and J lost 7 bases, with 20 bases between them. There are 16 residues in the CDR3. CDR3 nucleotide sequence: TGTGCCAGCAGCTCCCCCCGGGCCGACCTCGGGAATGAGCAGTTCTTC. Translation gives CASSSPRADLGNEQFF.

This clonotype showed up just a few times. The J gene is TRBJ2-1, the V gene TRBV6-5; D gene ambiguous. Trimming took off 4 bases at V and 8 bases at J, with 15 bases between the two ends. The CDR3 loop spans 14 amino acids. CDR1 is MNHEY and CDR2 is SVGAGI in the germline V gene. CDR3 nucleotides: TGTGCCAGCAGTTCCCCAGGCGGAAGGGATGAGCAGTTCTTC. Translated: CASSSPGGRDEQFF.

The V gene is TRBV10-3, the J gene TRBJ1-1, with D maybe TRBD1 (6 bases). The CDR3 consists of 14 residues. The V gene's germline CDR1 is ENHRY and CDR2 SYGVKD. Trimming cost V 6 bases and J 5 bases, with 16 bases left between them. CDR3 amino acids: CAIRQGLGGTEAFF. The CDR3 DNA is TGTGCCATCAGGCAGGGGCTTGGGGGGACTGAAGCTTTCTTT.

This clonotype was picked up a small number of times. Written as DNA, the CDR3 is TGTGCCAGCAGCCTCACCCTTGAGGAGTCTAGCGGGAGAGAGACCCAGTACTTC. Translating gives CASSLTLEESSGRETQYF. The chain has TRBV7-6 and TRBJ2-5; TRBD2 agrees at 10 bases. With 5 bases clipped from V and 4 bases from J, the junction kept 16 bases outside the gene matches. Germline CDR1 is SGHVS and CDR2 is FNYEAQ. CDR3 length: 18 amino acids.

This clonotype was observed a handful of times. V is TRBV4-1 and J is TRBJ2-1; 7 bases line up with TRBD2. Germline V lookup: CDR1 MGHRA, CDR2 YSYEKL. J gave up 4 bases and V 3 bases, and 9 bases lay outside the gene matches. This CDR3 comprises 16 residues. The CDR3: CASSQSFGGGYNEQFF. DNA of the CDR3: TGCGCCAGCAGCCAGAGCTTTGGCGGGGGTTACAATGAGCAGTTCTTC.

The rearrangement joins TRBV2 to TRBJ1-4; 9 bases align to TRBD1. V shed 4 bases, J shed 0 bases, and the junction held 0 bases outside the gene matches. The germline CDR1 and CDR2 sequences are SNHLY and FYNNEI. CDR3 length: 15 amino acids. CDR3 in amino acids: CASSGQGATNEKLFF. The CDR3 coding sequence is TGTGCCAGCAGTGGACAGGGGGCAACTAATGAAAAACTGTTTTTT.

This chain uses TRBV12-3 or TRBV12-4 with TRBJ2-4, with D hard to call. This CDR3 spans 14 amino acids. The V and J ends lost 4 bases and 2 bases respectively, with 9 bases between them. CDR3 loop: CASSSRASKNIQYF. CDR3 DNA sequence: TGTGCCAGCAGTTCCCGGGCCTCCAAAAACATTCAGTACTTC.

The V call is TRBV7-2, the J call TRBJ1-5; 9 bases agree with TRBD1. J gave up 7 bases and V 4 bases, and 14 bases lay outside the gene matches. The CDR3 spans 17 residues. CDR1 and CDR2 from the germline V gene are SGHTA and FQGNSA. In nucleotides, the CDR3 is TGTGCCAGCAGCTCTTCCTCGGGGGACAGGGTGGGACAGCCCCAGCATTTT. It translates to CASSSSSGDRVGQPQHF. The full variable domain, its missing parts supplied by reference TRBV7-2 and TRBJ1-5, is GAGVSQSPSNKVTEKGKDVELRCDPISGHTALYWYRQSLGQGLEFLIYFQGNSAPDKSGLPSDRFSAERTGGSVSTLTIQRTQQEDSAVYLCASSSSSGDRVGQPQHFGDGTRLSIL.

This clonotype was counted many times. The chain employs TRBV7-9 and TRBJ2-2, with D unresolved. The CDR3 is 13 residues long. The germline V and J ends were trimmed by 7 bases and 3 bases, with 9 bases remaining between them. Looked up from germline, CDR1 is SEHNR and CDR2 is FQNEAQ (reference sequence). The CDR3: CASTRYDTGELFF. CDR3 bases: TGTGCCAGCACTAGGTACGACACCGGGGAGCTGTTTTTT. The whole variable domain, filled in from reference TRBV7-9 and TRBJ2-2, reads DTGVSQNPRHKITKRGQNVTFRCDPISEHNRLYWYRQTLGQGPEFLTYFQNEAQLEKSRLLSDRFSAERPKGSFSTLEIQRTEQGDSAMYLCASTRYDTGELFFGEGSRLTVL.

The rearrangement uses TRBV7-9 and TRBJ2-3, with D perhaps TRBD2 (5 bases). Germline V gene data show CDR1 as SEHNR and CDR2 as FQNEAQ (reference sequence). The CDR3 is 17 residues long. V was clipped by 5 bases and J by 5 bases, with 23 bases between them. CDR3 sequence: CASSTPGERGGGDTQYF. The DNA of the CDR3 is TGTGCCAGCAGCACCCCGGGCGAGCGAGGAGGCGGAGATACGCAGTATTTT.

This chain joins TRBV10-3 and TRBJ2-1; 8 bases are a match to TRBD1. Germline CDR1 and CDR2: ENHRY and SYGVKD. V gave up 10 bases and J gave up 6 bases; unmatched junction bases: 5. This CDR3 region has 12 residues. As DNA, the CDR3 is TGTGCCACCAGGACAGGGACCAATGAGCAGTTCTTC. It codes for CATRTGTNEQFF.

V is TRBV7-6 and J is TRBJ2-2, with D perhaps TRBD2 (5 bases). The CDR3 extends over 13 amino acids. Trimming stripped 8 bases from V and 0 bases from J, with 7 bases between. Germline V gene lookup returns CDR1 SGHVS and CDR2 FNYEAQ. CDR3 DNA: TGTGCCAGCGGGAGATCGAACACCGGGGAGCTGTTTTTT. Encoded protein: CASGRSNTGELFF.